The entry below gives a single TCR beta chain sequence along with its context. This record comes from a study of shared clonotypes between healthy human individuals. CDR1 is GTSNPN, CDR2 SVGIG, per germline (reference sequence). Trimming cost V 5 bases and J 4 bases; bases outside gene matches: 6. CDR3 length equals 13 residues. CD45RO-negative cells were positively selected for CCR7, leaving out terminally differentiated effector memory CD45RA+ cells. Produced via immunoSEQ multiplex PCR; TCRdb's table is partial and in-frame only. Here the sample spans about 550,000 clones, roughly 95% being singletons.

This receptor was identified in a woman aged 25 to 39 in good health. The chain carries TRBV30 and TRBJ2-7; 9 positions match TRBD1. The specimen sequenced was naive CD8+ T cells sorted from blood. In DNA form, the CDR3 reads TGTGCCTGGGGCGTGACAGGGGGTTACGAGCAGTACTTC. Translating gives CAWGVTGGYEQYF.